Reported below is one T cell receptor (beta chain). The clone's antigen remains unknown. No per-base quality is available; no much larger clone lies one base away. From the germline V gene (reference sequence), CDR1 is SGHAT and CDR2 is FQDESV. The CDR3 holds 14 amino acids from the cysteine to the phenylalanine. The sequence is cut down to CDR3 DNA, 42 bases in frame from base 1. Trimming at the junction amounts to 7 bases on V and 8 bases on J, and the germline ends lie 17 bases apart. The library came from multiplex PCR. These reads were obtained on an Illumina HiSeq 2500. TCRbeta libraries were constructed through three rounds of nested PCR with primers (Table S4) according to protocols modified from ARM-PCR. Before sequencing, PCR products of 200-500 bp were cut from the gel and purified using the QIAquick gel extraction kit. Per the source publication's procedure: Trimmomatic was used to clean the reads, FLASH merged the cleaned reads into complete CDR3 sequences, and MiTCR assigned the sequences to V(D)J germline segments. Clonal diversity was computed as the inverse Simpson's index with VDJtools. In-frame sequences without a premature stop codon were defined as productive reads. TCRdb reprocessed the public reads (quality trimming at Q25 with fastp, clone calling with MiXCR) and kept in-frame beta chains. One record per CDR3 amino acid sequence lists the most common genes and DNA. TCRdb's processing, not the study's, gives the V and J calls here. The sample data list some 68,000 distinct CDR3 sequences, and more than 75% of these were observed just once. The top ten hold 35% to 50% of the sample.

Bulk unsorted tissue served as the source for RNA extraction, and RNA quality was assessed using a NanoDrop ND-1000 and an Agilent 2100. For the normal lung samples, distant non-tumor tissue was collected more than 3 cm away from the tumor edge. All donors had newly diagnosed lung cancer, had not received prior chemotherapy, and were admitted for thoracic surgery in China between August and November 2014. Anyone who had undergone radiotherapy or chemotherapy before, or who had another cancer at the same time, was left out of the study. Surgical tissue pieces of about 1-2.1 cm3 were preserved in RNAlater solution and were kept at -80 degrees C until use. This entry is derived from a study of tumor and adjacent non-tumor tissue in lung cancer (dated by TCRdb to the late 2010s). Context from the whole study: The cohort included about a dozen adenocarcinoma, 2 squamous cell carcinoma and 1 small cell lung cancer patients. TCRbeta CDR3 sequencing was performed on under 35 paired specimens, with one tumor sample and one normal lung sample collected per patient. Sequencing generated a total of more than 95 million productive TCRbeta reads, averaging approximately 4 million reads per sample. Ages among the approximately 15 patients ranged from roughly 31 to 76 years, there were approximately ten men and 5 women, and disease was at TNM stage I to III. The study compared bulk TCRbeta repertoires between lung tumor tissue and matched distant non-tumor lung tissue from some 14 lung cancer patients. On the study overall, not on this receptor specifically: The top 100 clones accounted for a significantly larger cumulative portion of the repertoire in normal lung than in tumor tissue. With only approximately 16 patients in the cohort, the authors noted that larger samples and more detailed clinical data are needed. Significantly higher TCR diversity (inverse Simpson) was observed in tumor tissue than in normal lung tissue (approximately 440 vs 150, P = 0.0075, Mann-Whitney U test). Younger patients had significantly higher TCR diversity, and higher tumor TCR diversity was associated with shorter overall and disease-free survival. Because peripheral blood was not sequenced, blood TCRbeta repertoires in the lung cancer patients of the study were not examined. The methods do not name the sequencing platform or mention unique molecular identifiers.

This clonotype was obtained from a man aged 55 to 70 with non-small cell lung cancer. The sequencing sample was made of distant non-tumor lung tissue. Recombination linked TRBV11-1 to TRBJ2-2; the D gene is perhaps TRBD2, on 5 matching bases. The DNA is as follows: TGTGCCAGCAACCAAACTAGTGGCACTGGGGAGCTGTTTTTT. Its amino acids are CASNQTSGTGELFF. When the CDR3 is completed using the reference TRBV11-1 and TRBJ2-2 genes on either side, the full variable domain is EAEVAQSPRYKITEKSQAVAFWCDPISGHATLYWYRQILGQGPELLVQFQDESVVDDSQLPKDRFSAERLKGVDSTLKIQPAELGDSAMYLCASNQTSGTGELFFGEGSRLTVL.